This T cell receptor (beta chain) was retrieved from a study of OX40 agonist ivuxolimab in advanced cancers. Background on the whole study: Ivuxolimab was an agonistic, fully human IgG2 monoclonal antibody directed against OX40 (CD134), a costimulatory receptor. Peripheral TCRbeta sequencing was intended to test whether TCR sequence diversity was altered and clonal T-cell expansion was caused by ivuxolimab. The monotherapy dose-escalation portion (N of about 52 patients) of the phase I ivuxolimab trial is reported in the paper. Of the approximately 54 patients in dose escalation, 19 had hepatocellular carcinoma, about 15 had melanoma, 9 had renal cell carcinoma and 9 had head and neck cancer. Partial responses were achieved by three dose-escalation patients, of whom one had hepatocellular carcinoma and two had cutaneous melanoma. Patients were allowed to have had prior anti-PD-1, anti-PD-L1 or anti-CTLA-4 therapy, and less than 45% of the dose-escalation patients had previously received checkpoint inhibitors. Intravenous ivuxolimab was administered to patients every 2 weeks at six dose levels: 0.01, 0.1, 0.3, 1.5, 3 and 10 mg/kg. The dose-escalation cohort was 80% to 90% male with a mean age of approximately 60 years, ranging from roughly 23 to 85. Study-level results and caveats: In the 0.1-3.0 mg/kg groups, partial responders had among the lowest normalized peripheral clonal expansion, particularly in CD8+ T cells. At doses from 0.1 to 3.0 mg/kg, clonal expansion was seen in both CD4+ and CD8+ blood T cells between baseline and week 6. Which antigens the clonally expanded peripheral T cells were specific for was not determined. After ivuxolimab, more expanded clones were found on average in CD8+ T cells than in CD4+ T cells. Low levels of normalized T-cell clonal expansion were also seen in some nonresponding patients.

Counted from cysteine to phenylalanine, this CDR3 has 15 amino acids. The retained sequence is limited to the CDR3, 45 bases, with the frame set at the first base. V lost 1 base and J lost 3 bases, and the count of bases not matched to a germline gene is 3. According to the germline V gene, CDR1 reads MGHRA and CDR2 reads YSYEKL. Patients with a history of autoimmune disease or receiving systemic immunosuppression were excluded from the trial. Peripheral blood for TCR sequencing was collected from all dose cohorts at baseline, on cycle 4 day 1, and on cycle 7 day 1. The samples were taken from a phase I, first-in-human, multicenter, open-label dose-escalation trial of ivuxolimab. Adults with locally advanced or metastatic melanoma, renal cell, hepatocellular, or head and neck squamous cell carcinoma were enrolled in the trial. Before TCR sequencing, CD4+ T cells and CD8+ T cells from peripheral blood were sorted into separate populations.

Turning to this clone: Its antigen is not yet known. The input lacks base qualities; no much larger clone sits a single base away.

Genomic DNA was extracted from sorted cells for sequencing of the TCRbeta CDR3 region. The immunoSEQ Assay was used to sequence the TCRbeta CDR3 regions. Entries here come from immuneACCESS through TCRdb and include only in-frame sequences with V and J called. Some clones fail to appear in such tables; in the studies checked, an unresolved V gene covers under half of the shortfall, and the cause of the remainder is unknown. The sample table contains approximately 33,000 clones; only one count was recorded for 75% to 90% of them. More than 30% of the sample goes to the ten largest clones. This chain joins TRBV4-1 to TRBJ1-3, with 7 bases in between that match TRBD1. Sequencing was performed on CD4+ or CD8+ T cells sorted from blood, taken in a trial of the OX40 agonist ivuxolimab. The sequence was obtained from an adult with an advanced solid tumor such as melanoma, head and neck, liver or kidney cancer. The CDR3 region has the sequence CASSQVRGLGNTIYF. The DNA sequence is TGCGCCAGCAGCCAAGTGAGGGGGCTTGGAAACACCATATATTTT.